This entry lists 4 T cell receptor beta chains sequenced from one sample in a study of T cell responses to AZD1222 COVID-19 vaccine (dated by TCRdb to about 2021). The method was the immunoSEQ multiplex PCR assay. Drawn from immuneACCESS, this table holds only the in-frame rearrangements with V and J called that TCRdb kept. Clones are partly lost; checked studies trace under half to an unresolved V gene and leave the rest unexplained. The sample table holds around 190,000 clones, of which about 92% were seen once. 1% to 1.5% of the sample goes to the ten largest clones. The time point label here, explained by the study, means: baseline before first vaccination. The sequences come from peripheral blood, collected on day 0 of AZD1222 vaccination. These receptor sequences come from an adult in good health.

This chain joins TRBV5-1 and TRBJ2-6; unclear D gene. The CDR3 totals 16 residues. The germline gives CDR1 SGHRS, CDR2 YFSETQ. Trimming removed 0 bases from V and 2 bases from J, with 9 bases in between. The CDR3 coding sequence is TGCGCCAGCAGCTTGGAGCAGACCACTGGGGCCAACGTCCTGACTTTC. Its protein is CASSLEQTTGANVLTF.

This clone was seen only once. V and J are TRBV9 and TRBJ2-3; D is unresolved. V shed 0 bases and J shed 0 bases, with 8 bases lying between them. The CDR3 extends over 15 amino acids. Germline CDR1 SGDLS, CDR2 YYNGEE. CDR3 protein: CASSVAATSTDTQYF. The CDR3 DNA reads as TGTGCCAGCAGCGTAGCGGCTACTAGCACAGATACGCAGTATTTT.

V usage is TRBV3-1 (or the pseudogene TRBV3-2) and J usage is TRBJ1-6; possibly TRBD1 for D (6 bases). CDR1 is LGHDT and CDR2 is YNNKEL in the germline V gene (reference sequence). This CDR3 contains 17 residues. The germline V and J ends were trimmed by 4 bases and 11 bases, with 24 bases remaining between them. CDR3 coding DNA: TGTGCCAGCAGCCGACCCCTAACAGGGACCCGGGGGCCACCCCTCCACTTT. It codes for CASSRPLTGTRGPPLHF.

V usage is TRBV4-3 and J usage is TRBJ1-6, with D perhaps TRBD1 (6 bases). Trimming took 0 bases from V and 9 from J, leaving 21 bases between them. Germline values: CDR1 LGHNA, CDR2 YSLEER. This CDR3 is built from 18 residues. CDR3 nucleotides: TGCGCCAGCAGCCAAGACGAGGGGGTGGGGTCCCATAGTTCACCCCTCCACTTT. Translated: CASSQDEGVGSHSSPLHF.